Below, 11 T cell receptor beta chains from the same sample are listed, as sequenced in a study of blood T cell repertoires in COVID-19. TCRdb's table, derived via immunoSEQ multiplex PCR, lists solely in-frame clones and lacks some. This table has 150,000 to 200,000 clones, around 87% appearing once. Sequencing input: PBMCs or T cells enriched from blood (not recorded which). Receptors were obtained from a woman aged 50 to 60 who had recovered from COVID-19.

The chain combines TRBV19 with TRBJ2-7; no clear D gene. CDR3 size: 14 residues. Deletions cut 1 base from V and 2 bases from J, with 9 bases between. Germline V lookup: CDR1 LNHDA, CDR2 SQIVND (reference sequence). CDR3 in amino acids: CASSIGNRAYEQYF. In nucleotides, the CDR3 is TGTGCCAGTAGTATAGGGAACAGAGCCTACGAGCAGTACTTC.

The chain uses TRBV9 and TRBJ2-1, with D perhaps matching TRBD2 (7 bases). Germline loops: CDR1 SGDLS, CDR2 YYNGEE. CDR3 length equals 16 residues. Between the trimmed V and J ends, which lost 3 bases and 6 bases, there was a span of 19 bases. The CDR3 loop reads CASSARGGGQVNEQFF. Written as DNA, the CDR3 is TGTGCCAGCAGCGCCCGAGGGGGGGGTCAGGTCAATGAGCAGTTCTTC.

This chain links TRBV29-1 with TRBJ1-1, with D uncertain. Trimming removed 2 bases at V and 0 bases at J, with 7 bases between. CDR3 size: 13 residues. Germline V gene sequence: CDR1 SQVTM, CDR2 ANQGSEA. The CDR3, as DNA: TGCAGCGTTGAAAACGTAGTGAACACTGAAGCTTTCTTT. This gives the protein CSVENVVNTEAFF.

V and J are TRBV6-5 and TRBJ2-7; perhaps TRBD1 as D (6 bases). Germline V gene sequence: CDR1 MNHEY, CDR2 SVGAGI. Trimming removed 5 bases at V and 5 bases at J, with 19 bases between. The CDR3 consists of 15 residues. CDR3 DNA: TGTGCCAGCAGTCCCCCGCAGGGGAACATCCACGAGCAGTACTTC. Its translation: CASSPPQGNIHEQYF.

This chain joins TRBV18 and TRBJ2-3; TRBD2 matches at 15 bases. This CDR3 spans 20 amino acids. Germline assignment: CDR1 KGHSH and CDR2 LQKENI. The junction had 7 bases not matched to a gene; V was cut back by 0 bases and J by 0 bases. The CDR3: CASSPPGLAGGAASTDTQYF. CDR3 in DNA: TGTGCCAGCTCACCACCGGGACTAGCGGGGGGCGCCGCCAGCACAGATACGCAGTATTTT.

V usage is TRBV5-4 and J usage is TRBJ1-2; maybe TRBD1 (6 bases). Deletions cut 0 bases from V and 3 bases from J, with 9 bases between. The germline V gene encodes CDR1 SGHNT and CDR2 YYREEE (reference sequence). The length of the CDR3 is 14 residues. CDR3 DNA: TGTGCCAGCAGCTTGGCAGGGGAATACTATGGCTACACCTTC. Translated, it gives CASSLAGEYYGYTF.

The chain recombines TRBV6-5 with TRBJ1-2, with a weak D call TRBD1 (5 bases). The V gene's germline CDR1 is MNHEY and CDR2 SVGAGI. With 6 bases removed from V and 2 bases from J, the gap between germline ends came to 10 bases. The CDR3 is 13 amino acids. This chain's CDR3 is CASSWTSNYGYTF. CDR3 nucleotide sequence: TGTGCCAGCAGCTGGACAAGCAACTATGGCTACACCTTC.

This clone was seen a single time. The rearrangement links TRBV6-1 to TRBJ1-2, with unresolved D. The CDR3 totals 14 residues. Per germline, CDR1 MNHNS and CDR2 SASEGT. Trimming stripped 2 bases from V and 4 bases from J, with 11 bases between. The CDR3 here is CASSERSVFYGYTF. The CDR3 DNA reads TGTGCCAGCAGTGAACGGTCCGTTTTCTATGGCTACACCTTC.

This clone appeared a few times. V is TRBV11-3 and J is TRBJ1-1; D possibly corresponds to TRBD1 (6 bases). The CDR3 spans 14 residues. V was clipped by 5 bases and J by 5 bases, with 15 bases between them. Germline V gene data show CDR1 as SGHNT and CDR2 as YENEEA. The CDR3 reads CASSPPRGMTEAFF. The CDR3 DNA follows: TGTGCCAGCAGCCCGCCAAGGGGGATGACTGAAGCTTTCTTT.

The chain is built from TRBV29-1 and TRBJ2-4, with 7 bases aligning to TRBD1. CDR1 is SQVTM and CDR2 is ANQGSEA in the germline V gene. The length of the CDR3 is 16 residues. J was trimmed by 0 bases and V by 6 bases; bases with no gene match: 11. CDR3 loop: CSVDPGQKLAKNIQYF. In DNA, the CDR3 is TGCAGCGTCGACCCGGGACAGAAGCTAGCCAAAAACATTCAGTACTTC. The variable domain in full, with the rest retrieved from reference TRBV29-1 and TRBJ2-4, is SAVISQKPSRDICQRGTSLTIQCQVDSQVTMMFWYRQQPGQSLTLIATANQGSEATYESGFVIDKFPISRPNLTFSTLTVSNMSPEDSSIYLCSVDPGQKLAKNIQYFGAGTRLSVL.

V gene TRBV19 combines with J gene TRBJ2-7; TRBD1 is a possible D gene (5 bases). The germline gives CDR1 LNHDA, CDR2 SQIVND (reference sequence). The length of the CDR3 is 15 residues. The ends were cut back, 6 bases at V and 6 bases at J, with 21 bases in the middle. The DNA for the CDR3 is TGTGCCAGTAGGCGCACCTCTACAGGTGCGCTCGAGCAGTACTTC. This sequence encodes CASRRTSTGALEQYF. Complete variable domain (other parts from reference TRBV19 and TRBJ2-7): DGGITQSPKYLFRKEGQNVTLSCEQNLNHDAMYWYRQDPGQGLRLIYYSQIVNDFQKGDIAEGYSVSREKKESFPLTVTSAQKNPTAFYLCASRRTSTGALEQYFGPGTRLTVT.